The next 5 T cell receptor beta chains were all read from a single sample in a study of T cells in Graves' hyperthyroidism and ophthalmopathy. The source material, RNA transcripts, was used to amplify TCR beta CDR3 regions. TCR CDR3 regions were first amplified by RT-PCR with HTBI primers. TCRdb analysed the multiplex PCR reads with MiXCR anew, one entry per CDR3 protein. The sample yields about 400,000 distinct CDR3 sequences, approximately 14% seen once. Sequencing input: blood. The receptors here all came from a woman aged 60-70 years with Graves' ophthalmopathy.

There are many counts of this clonotype. The rearrangement joins TRBV12-3 or TRBV12-4 to TRBJ2-3; 9 bases match TRBD2. The CDR3 sequence is 13 residues long. Losses at the gene ends were 8 bases for V and 5 bases for J; bases not matched to a gene: 5. The CDR3 coding sequence is TGTGCCAGCTCGTCTAGCGGGATAGATACGCAGTATTTT. Its protein is CASSSSGIDTQYF.

The V gene is TRBV29-1, the J gene TRBJ2-4; tentatively, D is TRBD2 (7 bases). V was shortened by 5 bases and J by 5 bases, with 22 bases between the two germline ends. The CDR3 length is 16 residues. The germline CDR1 and CDR2 sequences are SQVTM and ANQGSEA. In DNA form, the CDR3 reads TGCAGCGTTAAGTTGGCGGGAGAGGGGGGCCAAAACATTCAGTACTTC. This sequence encodes CSVKLAGEGGQNIQYF.

This rearrangement joins TRBV14 to TRBJ2-5, with D unresolved. CDR1 and CDR2 from the germline V gene are SGHDN and FVKESK. CDR3 length equals 15 residues. Trimming took off 1 base at V and 1 base at J, with 10 bases between the two ends. CDR3 residues: CASSQGHGPQETQYF. The CDR3 region has the DNA TGTGCCAGCAGCCAAGGTCACGGCCCCCAAGAGACCCAGTACTTC.

Details on this clonotype: This may arise from a read error, as a much more abundant clone is one base away. The V gene is TRBV5-1, the J gene TRBJ1-4, with D unresolved. CDR1 and CDR2 from the germline V gene are SGHRS and YFSETQ. The CDR3 is 14 amino acids. The CDR3 region has the DNA TGCGACAGCAGCTTGGGTCGGCCCGATGAAAAACTGTTTTTT. It translates to CDSSLGRPDEKLFF.

This clonotype was seen at least ten times. The chain recombines TRBV12-3 or TRBV12-4 with TRBJ2-3; D gene uncertain. The CDR3 totals 11 residues. V was pared by 3 bases and J by 5 bases, with 3 bases between. CDR3 DNA sequence: TGTGCCAGCAGTTTCGAAGATACGCAGTATTTT. This sequence encodes CASSFEDTQYF.